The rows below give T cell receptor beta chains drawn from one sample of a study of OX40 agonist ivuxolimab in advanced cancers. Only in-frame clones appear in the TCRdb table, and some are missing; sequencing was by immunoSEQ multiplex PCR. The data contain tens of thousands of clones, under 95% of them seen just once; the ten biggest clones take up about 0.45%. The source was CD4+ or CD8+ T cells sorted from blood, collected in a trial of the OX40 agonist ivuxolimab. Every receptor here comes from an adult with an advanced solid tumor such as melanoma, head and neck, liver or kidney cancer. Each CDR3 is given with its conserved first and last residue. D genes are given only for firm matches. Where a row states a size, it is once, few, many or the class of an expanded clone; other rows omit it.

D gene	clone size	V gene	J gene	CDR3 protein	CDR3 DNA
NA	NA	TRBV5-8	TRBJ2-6	CASSPLGSGANVLTF	TGTGCCAGCAGCCCTCTAGGCTCTGGGGCCAACGTCCTGACTTTC
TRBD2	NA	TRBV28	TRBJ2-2	CASSFQSGGPSAGELFF	TGTGCCAGCAGTTTTCAGTCGGGAGGGCCCTCGGCCGGGGAGCTGTTTTTT
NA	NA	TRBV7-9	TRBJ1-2	CASADNYGYTF	TGTGCCAGCGCGGATAACTATGGCTACACCTTC
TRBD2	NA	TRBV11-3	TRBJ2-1	CASSPLPSGSGADEQFF	TGTGCCAGCAGCCCACTGCCTAGCGGGAGTGGCGCCGATGAGCAGTTCTTC
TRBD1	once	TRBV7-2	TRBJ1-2	CASSLDWGQGHGYTF	TGTGCCAGCAGCTTAGACTGGGGACAGGGGCATGGCTACACCTTC
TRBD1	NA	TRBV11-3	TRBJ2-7	CASSPSPGQGYEQYF	TGTGCCAGCAGTCCGTCGCCGGGACAGGGGTACGAGCAGTACTTC
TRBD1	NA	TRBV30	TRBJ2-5	CAWSAGTGRKTQYF	TGTGCCTGGAGTGCCGGGACAGGGCGAAAGACCCAGTACTTC
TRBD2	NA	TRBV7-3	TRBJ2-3	CASSLGLAGGLDTQYF	TGTGCCAGCAGCTTAGGGCTAGCGGGGGGCCTAGATACGCAGTATTTT
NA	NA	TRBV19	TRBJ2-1	CASSVTQRTINEQFF	TGTGCCAGTAGTGTCACCCAGAGGACTATCAATGAGCAGTTCTTC
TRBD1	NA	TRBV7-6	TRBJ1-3	CASSPFIFGTGVLGNTIYF	TGTGCCAGCAGCCCCTTCATTTTCGGGACAGGGGTCCTAGGAAACACCATATATTTT
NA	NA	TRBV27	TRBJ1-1	CASSLEGRNTEAFF	TGTGCCAGCAGTTTGGAGGGAAGGAACACTGAAGCTTTCTTT
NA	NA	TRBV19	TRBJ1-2	CASSLGIRDGYTF	TGTGCCAGTAGCCTCGGGATTCGCGATGGCTACACCTTC
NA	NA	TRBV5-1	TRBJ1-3	CASSLDGLRGGNTIYF	TGCGCCAGCAGCTTGGACGGACTAAGAGGTGGAAACACCATATATTTT
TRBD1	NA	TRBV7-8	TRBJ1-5	CASSPGGQGSNQPQHF	TGTGCCAGCAGCCCAGGCGGACAGGGCAGCAATCAGCCCCAGCATTTT
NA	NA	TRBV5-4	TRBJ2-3	CASSFSLGTDTQYF	TGTGCCAGCAGCTTCTCTCTCGGCACAGATACGCAGTATTTT
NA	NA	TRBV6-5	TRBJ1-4	CATRRAPGLNEKLFF	TGTGCCACCCGACGGGCGCCGGGACTTAATGAAAAACTGTTTTTT
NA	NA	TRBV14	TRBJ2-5	CASSSLGGQETQYF	TGTGCCAGCAGCTCATTGGGGGGCCAAGAGACCCAGTACTTC
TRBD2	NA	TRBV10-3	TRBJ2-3	CAIKGRDTDTQYF	TGTGCCATCAAAGGGAGGGACACAGATACGCAGTATTTT
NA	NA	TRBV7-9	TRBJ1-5	CASSHEANQPQHF	TGTGCCAGCAGCCATGAGGCCAATCAGCCCCAGCATTTT
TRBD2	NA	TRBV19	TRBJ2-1	CASSNKVGLAGGGEQFF	TGTGCCAGTAGCAACAAAGTGGGACTAGCGGGAGGGGGTGAGCAGTTCTTC
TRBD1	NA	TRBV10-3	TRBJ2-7	CAISAGTGGDEQYF	TGTGCCATCAGTGCCGGGACAGGGGGAGACGAGCAGTACTTC
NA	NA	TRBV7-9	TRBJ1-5	CASSSSDPGDNQPQHF	TGTGCCAGCAGCTCCTCCGACCCCGGGGACAATCAGCCCCAGCATTTT
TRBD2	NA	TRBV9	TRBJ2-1	CASSVLSGSPLLFF	TGTGCCAGCAGCGTTCTGAGCGGGAGCCCTCTTTTGTTCTTC
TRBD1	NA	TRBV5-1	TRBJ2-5	CASSLGQGASKETQYF	TGCGCCAGCAGCTTGGGACAGGGAGCCTCTAAAGAGACCCAGTACTTC
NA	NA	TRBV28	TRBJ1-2	CASRWTGPRDGYTF	TGTGCCAGCAGATGGACCGGACCGCGGGATGGCTACACCTTC
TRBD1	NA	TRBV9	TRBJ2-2	CASSSGQVNTGELFF	TGTGCCAGCAGCTCGGGACAGGTAAACACCGGGGAGCTGTTTTTT
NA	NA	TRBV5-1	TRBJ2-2	CASSLGGVDTGELFF	TGCGCCAGCAGCTTGGGAGGGGTGGACACCGGGGAGCTGTTTTTT
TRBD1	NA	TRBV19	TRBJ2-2	CASSLGTGVAGELFF	TGTGCCAGTAGTCTCGGGACAGGTGTTGCTGGGGAGCTGTTTTTT
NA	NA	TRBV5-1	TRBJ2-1	CASSLSLYNEQFF	TGCGCCAGCAGCTTGAGTCTCTACAATGAGCAGTTCTTC
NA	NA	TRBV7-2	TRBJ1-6	CASSPTYLGSPLHF	TGTGCCAGCAGCCCTACCTATCTGGGTTCACCCCTCCACTTT
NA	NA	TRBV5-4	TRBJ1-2	CASSFGTVNYGYTF	TGTGCCAGCAGCTTCGGCACGGTCAACTATGGCTACACCTTC
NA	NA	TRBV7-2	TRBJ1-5	CASSEFPGVGQPQHF	TGTGCCAGCAGCGAATTCCCGGGAGTTGGTCAGCCCCAGCATTTT
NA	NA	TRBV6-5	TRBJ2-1	CASSPSTGTYNEQFF	TGTGCCAGCAGCCCCTCGACAGGAACCTACAATGAGCAGTTCTTC
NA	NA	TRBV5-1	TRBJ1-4	CASSRDGVNEKLFF	TGCGCCAGCTCTAGGGACGGCGTTAATGAAAAACTGTTTTTT
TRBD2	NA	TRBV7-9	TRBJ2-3	CASSFGLARGDTQYF	TGTGCCAGCAGCTTCGGACTAGCACGGGGAGATACGCAGTATTTT
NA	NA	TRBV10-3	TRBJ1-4	CAIGGVDEKLFF	TGTGCCATCGGAGGGGTGGATGAAAAACTGTTTTTT
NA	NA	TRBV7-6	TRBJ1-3	CASSPTQQSGNTIYF	TGTGCCAGCAGCCCAACCCAACAGTCTGGAAACACCATATATTTT
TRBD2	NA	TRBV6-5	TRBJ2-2	CASTRLAGDTGELFF	TGTGCCAGCACAAGACTAGCGGGGGACACCGGGGAGCTGTTTTTT
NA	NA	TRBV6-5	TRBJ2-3	CASSYSGTSTDTQYF	TGTGCCAGCAGTTACTCCGGGACTAGCACAGATACGCAGTATTTT